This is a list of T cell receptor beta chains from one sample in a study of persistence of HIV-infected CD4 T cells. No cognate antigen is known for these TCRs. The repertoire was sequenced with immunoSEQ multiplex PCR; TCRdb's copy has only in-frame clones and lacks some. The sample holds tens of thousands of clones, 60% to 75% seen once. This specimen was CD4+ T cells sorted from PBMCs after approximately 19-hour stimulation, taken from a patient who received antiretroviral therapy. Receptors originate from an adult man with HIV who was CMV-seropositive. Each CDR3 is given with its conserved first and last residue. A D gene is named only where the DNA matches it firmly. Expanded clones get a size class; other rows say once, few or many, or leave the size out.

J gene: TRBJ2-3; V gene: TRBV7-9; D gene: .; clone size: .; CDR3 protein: CASSLGGAYTDTQYF; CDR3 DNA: TGTGCCAGCAGCTTAGGGGGGGCCTACACAGATACGCAGTATTTT
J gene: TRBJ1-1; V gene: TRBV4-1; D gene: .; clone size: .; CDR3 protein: CASSQGTVSFF; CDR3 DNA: TGCGCCAGCAGCCAAGGAACAGTCTCCTTCTTT
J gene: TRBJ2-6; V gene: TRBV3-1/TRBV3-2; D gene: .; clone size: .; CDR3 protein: CASSQDRRGSGANVLTF; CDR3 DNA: TGTGCCAGCAGCCAAGATAGGAGGGGCTCTGGGGCCAACGTCCTGACTTTC
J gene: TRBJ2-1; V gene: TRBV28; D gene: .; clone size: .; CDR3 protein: CASRSIHSYNEQFF; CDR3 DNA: TGTGCCAGCAGAAGCATCCACTCTTACAATGAGCAGTTCTTC
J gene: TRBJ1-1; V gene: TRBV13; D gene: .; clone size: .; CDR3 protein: CASSLGRRVTEAFF; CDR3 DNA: TGTGCCAGCAGCTTAGGAAGGAGGGTCACTGAAGCTTTCTTT
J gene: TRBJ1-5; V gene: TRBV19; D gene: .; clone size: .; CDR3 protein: CASSILQGSNQPQHF; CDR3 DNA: TGTGCCAGTAGTATTTTGCAGGGTAGCAATCAGCCCCAGCATTTT
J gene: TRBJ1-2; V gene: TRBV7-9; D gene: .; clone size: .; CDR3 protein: CASALTNYGYTF; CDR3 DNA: TGTGCCAGCGCCCTGACTAACTATGGCTACACCTTC
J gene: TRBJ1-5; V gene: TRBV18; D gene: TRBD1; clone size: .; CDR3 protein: CASSPASTGVNQPQHF; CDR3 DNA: TGTGCCAGCTCACCAGCCTCGACAGGGGTTAATCAGCCCCAGCATTTT
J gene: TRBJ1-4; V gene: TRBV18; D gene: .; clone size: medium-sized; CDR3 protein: CASSPPAADATNEKLFF; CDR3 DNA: TGTGCCAGCTCACCTCCCGCAGCGGATGCAACTAATGAAAAACTGTTTTTT
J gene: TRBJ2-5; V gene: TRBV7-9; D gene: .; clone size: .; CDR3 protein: CASSPHLGQETQYF; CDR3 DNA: TGTGCCAGCAGCCCCCACCTAGGGCAAGAGACCCAGTACTTC
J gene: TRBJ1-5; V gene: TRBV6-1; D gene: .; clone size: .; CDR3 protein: CASSEVISLNQPQHF; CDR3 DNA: TGTGCCAGCAGTGAGGTCATATCCCTCAATCAGCCCCAGCATTTT
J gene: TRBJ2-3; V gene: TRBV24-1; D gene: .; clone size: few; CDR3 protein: CATSGWGPTDTQYF; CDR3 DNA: TGTGCCACCAGTGGGTGGGGCCCCACAGATACGCAGTATTTT
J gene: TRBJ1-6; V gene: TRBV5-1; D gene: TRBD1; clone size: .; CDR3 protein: CASSLMTGNANSPLHF; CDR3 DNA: TGCGCCAGCAGCTTGATGACAGGGAACGCAAATTCACCCCTCCACTTT
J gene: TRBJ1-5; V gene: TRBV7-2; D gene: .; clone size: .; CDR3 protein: CASSLDPTGIQPQHF; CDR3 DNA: TGTGCCAGCAGCTTAGATCCTACAGGGATCCAGCCCCAGCATTTT
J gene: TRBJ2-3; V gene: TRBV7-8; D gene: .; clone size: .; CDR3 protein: CASSLGKGIRTDTQYF; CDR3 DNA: TGTGCCAGCAGCTTAGGGAAGGGGATACGCACAGATACGCAGTATTTT